The 22 T cell receptor beta chains below were found in one sample sequenced in a study of blood T cell repertoires in COVID-19. Produced via immunoSEQ multiplex PCR; TCRdb's table is partial and in-frame only. This table has tens of thousands of clones, more than 75% appearing once. What was sequenced was peripheral blood. The origin of the receptors is a human donor in a cohort sampled during active COVID-19.

Details on this clone: A much bigger clone sits one base away, suggesting this may be a read error. The chain links TRBV18 to TRBJ1-3; unclear D gene. CDR3 length: 15 amino acids. V gave up 1 base and J gave up 0 bases, with 7 bases separating them. In germline, CDR1 is KGHSH, CDR2 LQKENI. The CDR3 coding sequence is TGTGCCAGCTCACCACAGGGAGGCTCTGGAAACACCATATATTTT. This translates into CASSPQGGSGNTIYF. The entire variable domain, with the rest obtained from reference TRBV18 and TRBJ1-3, is as follows: NAGVMQNPRHLVRRRGQEARLRCSPMKGHSHVYWYRQLPEEGLKFMVYLQKENIIDESGMPKERFSAEFPKEGPSILRIQQVVRGDSAAYFCASSPQGGSGNTIYFGEGSWLTVV.

The chain employs TRBV18 and TRBJ2-1, with 10 bases that match TRBD2. Germline V lookup: CDR1 KGHSH, CDR2 LQKENI. Trimming cost V 3 bases and J 7 bases; bases outside gene matches: 6. The CDR3 has 15 amino acids. CDR3 in amino acids: CASSPYSGGRNEQFF. The DNA for the CDR3 is TGTGCCAGCTCACCTTATAGCGGGGGGCGGAATGAGCAGTTCTTC.

The sample holds one count of this clone. The chain combines TRBV11-2 with TRBJ2-7; 7 bases are a match to TRBD1. The V and J ends lost 1 base and 4 bases, in that order; junction bases with no gene match: 4. There are 14 residues in the CDR3. Germline assignment: CDR1 SGHAT and CDR2 FQNNGV. In DNA, the CDR3 is TGTGCCAGCAGCTTAGGGACAGGTCGTTACGAGCAGTACTTC. Translating it yields CASSLGTGRYEQYF.

V usage is TRBV7-3 and J usage is TRBJ2-1; TRBD2 aligns across 8 bases. Germline CDR1 and CDR2: SGHTA and FQGTGA. The CDR3 spans 14 residues. V lost 0 bases and J lost 7; bases outside the gene matches: 2. The CDR3 protein is CASSLTAGGNEQFF. DNA for the CDR3: TGTGCCAGCAGCTTAACCGCGGGGGGAAATGAGCAGTTCTTC.

The gene calls are TRBV5-1 and TRBJ1-3; D possibly corresponds to TRBD1 (6 bases). This CDR3 spans 16 amino acids. The germline V gene has CDR1 SGHRS and CDR2 YFSETQ. V shed 4 bases and J shed 3 bases, with 17 bases lying between them. CDR3 sequence reads: CASSLAAQGYGNTIYF. The CDR3, as DNA: TGCGCCAGCAGCCTCGCCGCCCAGGGGTATGGAAACACCATATATTTT. The full variable domain, completed using reference TRBV5-1 and TRBJ1-3, is KAGVTQTPRYLIKTRGQQVTLSCSPISGHRSVSWYQQTPGQGLQFLFEYFSETQRNKGNFPGRFSGRQFSNSRSEMNVSTLELGDSALYLCASSLAAQGYGNTIYFGEGSWLTVV.

This chain connects TRBV5-1 to TRBJ2-5, with D possibly matching TRBD1 (6 bases). CDR3 length: 15 residues. In germline, CDR1 is SGHRS, CDR2 YFSETQ. V was shortened by 0 bases and J by 4 bases, with 13 bases between the two germline ends. The CDR3 DNA reads TGCGCCAGCAGCTTGGCGTCAGGGGCAAGAGAGACCCAGTACTTC. This encodes CASSLASGARETQYF. The full variable domain, completed using reference TRBV5-1 and TRBJ2-5, is KAGVTQTPRYLIKTRGQQVTLSCSPISGHRSVSWYQQTPGQGLQFLFEYFSETQRNKGNFPGRFSGRQFSNSRSEMNVSTLELGDSALYLCASSLASGARETQYFGPGTRLLVL.

This chain links TRBV11-1 with TRBJ2-7; D is uncertain. Trimming pared 2 bases from V and 1 base from J, leaving 3 bases between. This CDR3 is 12 amino acids long. Germline V CDR1 and CDR2: SGHAT, FQDESV (reference sequence). The chain's CDR3 is CASSLSSYEQYF. DNA for the CDR3: TGTGCCAGCAGCTTATCGTCCTACGAGCAGTACTTC.

This clone was counted at least ten times. V is TRBV23-1 and J is TRBJ1-5, with 10 bases identical to TRBD1. TRBV23-1 is classed as an ORF, of uncertain function. The CDR3 totals 17 residues. Losses at the gene ends were 3 bases for V and 7 bases for J; bases not matched to a gene: 12. CDR3 in DNA: TGCGCCAGCAGTCAGAGAACGCGACAGGGGGCACGACAGCCCCAGCATTTT. Its translation is CASSQRTRQGARQPQHF.

This clone was picked up a small number of times. CDR3: CASSLQSDYSPLHF. The CDR3 DNA sequence: TGTGCCAGCAGCTTACAGTCCGATTATTCACCCCTCCACTTT. The chain is built from TRBV7-9 and TRBJ1-6; D unclear. This CDR3 is 14 amino acids long. Germline V CDR1 and CDR2: SEHNR, FQNEAQ (reference sequence). The V and J ends lost 2 bases and 8 bases respectively, with 10 bases between them. The entire variable domain, with the rest obtained from reference TRBV7-9 and TRBJ1-6, is as follows: DTGVSQNPRHKITKRGQNVTFRCDPISEHNRLYWYRQTLGQGPEFLTYFQNEAQLEKSRLLSDRFSAERPKGSFSTLEIQRTEQGDSAMYLCASSLQSDYSPLHFGNGTRLTVT.

This clone has a single count. V is TRBV7-6 and J is TRBJ1-5, with TRBD1 matching over 9 bases. The CDR3 has 18 residues. Germline-derived CDR1 and CDR2 are SGHVS and FNYEAQ. Trimming cost V 5 bases and J 0 bases; bases outside gene matches: 11. This CDR3 is CASSRTGVGLNSNQPQHF. In DNA form, the CDR3 reads TGTGCCAGCAGCCGGACAGGGGTCGGCCTAAATAGCAATCAGCCCCAGCATTTT.

The gene calls are TRBV5-1 and TRBJ2-7; 11 bases fit TRBD2. V trimming: 5 bases; J trimming: 4 bases; junction bases outside the gene matches: 5. Germline assignment: CDR1 SGHRS and CDR2 YFSETQ. The CDR3 covers 14 residues. The DNA of the CDR3 is TGCGCCAGCAGAGATAGCGGGGGGGCATACGAGCAGTACTTC. It specifies CASRDSGGAYEQYF.

The chain couples TRBV5-1 to TRBJ2-3, with TRBD1 matching over 10 bases. There are 14 residues in the CDR3. Germline V lookup: CDR1 SGHRS, CDR2 YFSETQ. V was clipped by 4 bases and J by 7 bases; unmatched bases: 6. CDR3 residues: CASSRTGGEYTQYF. The CDR3 DNA sequence: TGCGCCAGCAGCCGGACAGGGGGAGAGTATACGCAGTATTTT.

The genes are TRBV19 and TRBJ2-7; 8 bases map to TRBD1. This CDR3 is built from 14 residues. Trimming removed 5 bases from V and 6 bases from J; junction bases left unmatched: 9. Germline V gene sequence: CDR1 LNHDA, CDR2 SQIVND (reference sequence). CDR3 residues: CASSSDRELGEQYF. In DNA, the CDR3 is TGTGCCAGTAGTTCGGACAGGGAGTTAGGCGAGCAGTACTTC.

The chain links TRBV7-2 to TRBJ1-3; D is uncertain. The CDR3 is 15 amino acids. Per the germline V gene, CDR1 is SGHTA and CDR2 is FQGNSA. Trimming left V 5 bases short and J 3 bases short, with 14 bases between. CDR3 amino acids: CASSREGLLGNTIYF. CDR3 sequence (DNA): TGTGCCAGCAGCCGCGAGGGCTTACTTGGAAACACCATATATTTT.

The chain has TRBV10-3 and TRBJ1-5; the D gene is possibly TRBD1 (6 bases). Germline V gene sequence: CDR1 ENHRY, CDR2 SYGVKD. Trimming pared 3 bases from V and 2 bases from J, leaving 8 bases between. The CDR3 totals 14 residues. CDR3 loop: CAISDRGGNQPQHF. CDR3 DNA: TGTGCCATCAGTGACAGGGGAGGCAATCAGCCCCAGCATTTT.

Written as DNA, the CDR3 is TGTGCCAGCAGTGGACAGGGGGGAAGGAGCTATGGCTACACCTTC. Translating it yields CASSGQGGRSYGYTF. The chain is built from TRBV27 and TRBJ1-2, with 10 nucleotides matching TRBD1. Unmatched junction bases numbered 7, after V lost 5 bases and J lost 4 bases. The CDR3 spans 15 residues. Per the germline V gene, CDR1 is MNHEY and CDR2 is SMNVEV (reference sequence).

This clone has only a few counts. The chain carries TRBV6-5 and TRBJ1-1; weak D call: TRBD1 (5 bases). Germline V gives CDR1 MNHEY, CDR2 SVGAGI. Trimming removed 7 bases from V and 5 bases from J, with 20 bases in between. This CDR3 comprises 15 residues. The CDR3 here is CASTPQGYGGTEAFF. CDR3 DNA: TGTGCCAGCACTCCCCAGGGCTATGGCGGTACTGAAGCTTTCTTT.

This clone has just one count. The rearrangement links TRBV6-6 to TRBJ1-5; 7 bases line up with TRBD1. CDR1 and CDR2 from the germline V gene are MNHNY and SVGAGI (reference sequence). The CDR3 has 16 amino acids. J gave up 0 bases and V 6 bases, and 8 bases lay outside the gene matches. Written as DNA, the CDR3 is TGTGCCAGCAGCGAGGGACAGATATATAGCAATCAGCCCCAGCATTTT. It encodes CASSEGQIYSNQPQHF.

This clone occurred once. The chain combines TRBV5-1 with TRBJ1-3; the match to TRBD1 covers 9 bases. The CDR3 has 15 residues. From germline, CDR1 is SGHRS and CDR2 YFSETQ. The V and J ends lost 4 bases and 2 bases, in that order; junction bases with no gene match: 4. The DNA of the CDR3 is TGCGCCAGCAGCGGGACAGGGACCCCTGGAAACACCATATATTTT. Its translation: CASSGTGTPGNTIYF.

The chain carries TRBV19 and TRBJ1-2, with 10 bases matching TRBD1. CDR1 LNHDA and CDR2 SQIVND come from the germline V gene (reference sequence). The CDR3 consists of 13 residues. Trimming at V came to 10 bases and at J to 6 bases, leaving 8 bases not matched to a gene. The CDR3 reads CATNDRGPHGYTF. CDR3 bases: TGTGCCACAAATGACAGGGGGCCTCATGGCTACACCTTC.

This clone turned up a few times. The chain has TRBV6-6 and TRBJ1-3; a weak D match, TRBD1 (5 bases). The CDR3 has 15 residues. Looked up from germline, CDR1 is MNHNY and CDR2 is SVGAGI (reference sequence). The V end was cut by 4 bases, the J end by 0 bases, with 10 bases between. The CDR3 loop is CASSWQTASGNTIYF. Here the CDR3 DNA reads TGTGCCAGCAGTTGGCAGACAGCCTCTGGAAACACCATATATTTT.

This chain connects TRBV5-1 to TRBJ2-2, with D uncertain. The germline gives CDR1 SGHRS, CDR2 YFSETQ. CDR3 length: 12 residues. Trimming stripped 0 bases from V and 7 bases from J, with 4 bases between. DNA of the CDR3: TGCGCCAGCAGCTTGGCGGGCGGGGAGCTGTTTTTT. Amino acid sequence: CASSLAGGELFF.